A single sample is the source of the 5 T cell receptor beta chains below, sequenced in a study of a mutant IDH1 vaccine in newly diagnosed glioma. Clones were sequenced by immunoSEQ multiplex PCR, and TCRdb holds only the in-frame ones, with some missing. In the table there are about 36,000 clones, about four fifths of which are singletons. The sample's time point: week 5, during vaccination. Doses consisted of 300 ug of mutant IDH1 20-mer peptide each, paired with topical imiquimod. For these receptors, no antigen is known. The sample in question was PBMCs, obtained from a glioma patient whose treatment included an IDH1 peptide vaccine. The receptors stem from a man aged 45 to 65 with glioma.

V and J are TRBV7-8 and TRBJ1-2; D perhaps matches TRBD1 (5 bases). Trimming shortened V by 4 bases and J by 8 bases, and 17 bases separated the two germline ends. Looked up from germline, CDR1 is SGHVS and CDR2 is FQNEAQ. This CDR3 has 14 residues. CDR3 bases: TGTGCCAGCAGCTCCGGCGCCCCGGGGCGAGGCTACACCTTC. This translates into CASSSGAPGRGYTF.

The chain joins TRBV4-3 to TRBJ1-2; 9 positions match TRBD1. Germline V gene lookup returns CDR1 LGHNA and CDR2 YSLEER. The CDR3 has 15 amino acids. The V gene end was trimmed by 5 bases and the J gene end by 4 bases; junction bases not matched to a gene: 8. CDR3 bases: TGCGCCAGCAGCTCCCGGGACAGGGTATCCTATGGCTACACCTTC. It codes for CASSSRDRVSYGYTF.

The genes are TRBV7-9 and TRBJ1-5; the match to TRBD1 covers 7 bases. After removal of 7 bases from V and 3 bases from J, the junction contained 9 bases not matched to a gene. CDR3 length: 15 residues. In germline, CDR1 is SEHNR, CDR2 FQNEAQ (reference sequence). CDR3 sequence: CASTSTGNPNQPQHF. CDR3 in DNA: TGTGCCAGCACCTCGACAGGGAACCCCAATCAGCCCCAGCATTTT.

The chain is built from TRBV4-3 and TRBJ2-3, with D possibly TRBD1 on 5 matching bases. The CDR3 has 13 residues. V lost 0 bases and J 8 bases, leaving 9 bases between the germline ends. Germline CDR1 reads LGHNA; CDR2 reads YSLEER. Here the CDR3 DNA reads TGCGCCAGCAGCCAAGAAAGGGGCCCTACGCAGTATTTT. Its translation is CASSQERGPTQYF.

The chain recombines TRBV5-6 with TRBJ1-1; D is uncertain. Trimming removed 0 bases at V and 0 bases at J, with 3 bases between. CDR1 is SGHDT, CDR2 YYEEEE, per germline. The length of the CDR3 is 13 residues. The CDR3 nucleotides are TGTGCCAGCAGCTTGGGGATGAACACTGAAGCTTTCTTT. This encodes CASSLGMNTEAFF.